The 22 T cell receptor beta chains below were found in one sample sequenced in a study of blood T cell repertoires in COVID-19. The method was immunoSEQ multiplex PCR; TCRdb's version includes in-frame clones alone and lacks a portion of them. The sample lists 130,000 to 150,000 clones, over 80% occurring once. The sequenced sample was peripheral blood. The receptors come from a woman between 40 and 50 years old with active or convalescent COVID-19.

The CDR3 here is CASSDGQAYNSPLHF. The CDR3 DNA reads TGTGCCAGCAGTGATGGACAGGCCTATAATTCACCCCTCCACTTT. The V call is TRBV2, the J call TRBJ1-6, with 7 bases fitting TRBD1. The CDR3 sequence is 15 residues long. J was trimmed by 2 bases and V by 3 bases; bases with no gene match: 1. Germline V gene lookup returns CDR1 SNHLY and CDR2 FYNNEI.

The CDR3 region has the DNA TGTGCCAGCAGCCTAGGGGCCAACTATGGCTACACCTTC. Amino acid sequence: CASSLGANYGYTF. The V and J genes are TRBV3-1 (or the pseudogene TRBV3-2) and TRBJ1-2; the D gene is possibly TRBD1 (5 bases). This CDR3 spans 13 amino acids. Germline-derived CDR1 and CDR2 are LGHDT and YNNKEL (reference sequence). Trimming stripped 4 bases from V and 2 bases from J, with 8 bases between.

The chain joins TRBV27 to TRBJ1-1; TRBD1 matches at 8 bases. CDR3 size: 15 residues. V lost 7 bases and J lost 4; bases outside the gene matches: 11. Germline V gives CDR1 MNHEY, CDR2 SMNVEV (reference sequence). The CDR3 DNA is TGTGCCAGCAATTGGGCAGGGGGCATTGGCACTGAAGCTTTCTTT. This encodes CASNWAGGIGTEAFF.

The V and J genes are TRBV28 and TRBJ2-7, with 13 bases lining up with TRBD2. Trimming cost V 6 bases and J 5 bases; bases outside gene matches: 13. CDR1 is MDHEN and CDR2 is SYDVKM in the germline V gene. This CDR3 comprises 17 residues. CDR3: CASRPFLGLAGVNEQYF. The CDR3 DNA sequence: TGTGCCAGCAGGCCCTTTCTCGGACTAGCGGGGGTTAACGAGCAGTACTTC.

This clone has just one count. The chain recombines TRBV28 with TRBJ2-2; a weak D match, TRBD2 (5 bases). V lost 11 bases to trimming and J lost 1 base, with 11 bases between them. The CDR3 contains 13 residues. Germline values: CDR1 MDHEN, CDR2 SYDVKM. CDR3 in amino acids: CAAAALNTGELFF. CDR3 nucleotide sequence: TGTGCCGCAGCGGCCCTGAACACCGGGGAGCTGTTTTTT.

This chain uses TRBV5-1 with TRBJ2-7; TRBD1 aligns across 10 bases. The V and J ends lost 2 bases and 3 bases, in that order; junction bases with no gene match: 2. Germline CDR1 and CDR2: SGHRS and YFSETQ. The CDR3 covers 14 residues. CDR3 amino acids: CASSFRTGGYEQYF. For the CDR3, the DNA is TGCGCCAGCAGCTTCCGGACAGGGGGCTACGAGCAGTACTTC. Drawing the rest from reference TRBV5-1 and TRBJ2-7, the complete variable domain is KAGVTQTPRYLIKTRGQQVTLSCSPISGHRSVSWYQQTPGQGLQFLFEYFSETQRNKGNFPGRFSGRQFSNSRSEMNVSTLELGDSALYLCASSFRTGGYEQYFGPGTRLTVT.

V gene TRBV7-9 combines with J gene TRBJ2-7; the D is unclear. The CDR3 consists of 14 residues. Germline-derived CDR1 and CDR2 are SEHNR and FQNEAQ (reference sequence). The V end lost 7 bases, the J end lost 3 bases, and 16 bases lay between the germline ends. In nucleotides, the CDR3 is TGTGCCAGCACCCCCGGTGGTTGGAGCTACGAGCAGTACTTC. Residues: CASTPGGWSYEQYF.

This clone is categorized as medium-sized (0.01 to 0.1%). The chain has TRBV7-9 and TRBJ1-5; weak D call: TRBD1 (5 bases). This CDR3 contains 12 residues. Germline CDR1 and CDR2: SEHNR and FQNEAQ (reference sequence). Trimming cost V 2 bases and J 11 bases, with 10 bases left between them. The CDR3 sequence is CASSLNGGAQHF. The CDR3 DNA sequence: TGTGCCAGCAGCTTAAATGGGGGGGCCCAGCATTTT.

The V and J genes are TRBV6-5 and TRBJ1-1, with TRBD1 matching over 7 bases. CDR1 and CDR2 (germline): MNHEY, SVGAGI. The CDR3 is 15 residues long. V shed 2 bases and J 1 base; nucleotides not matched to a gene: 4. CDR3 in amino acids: CASSYRDSPNTEAFF. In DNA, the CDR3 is TGTGCCAGCAGTTACAGGGACAGCCCGAACACTGAAGCTTTCTTT.

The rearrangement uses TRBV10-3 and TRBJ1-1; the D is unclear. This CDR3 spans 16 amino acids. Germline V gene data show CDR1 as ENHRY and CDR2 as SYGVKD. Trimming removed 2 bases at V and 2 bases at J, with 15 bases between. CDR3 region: CAISEGLTQANTEAFF. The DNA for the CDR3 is TGTGCCATCAGTGAGGGCCTCACTCAGGCTAACACTGAAGCTTTCTTT.

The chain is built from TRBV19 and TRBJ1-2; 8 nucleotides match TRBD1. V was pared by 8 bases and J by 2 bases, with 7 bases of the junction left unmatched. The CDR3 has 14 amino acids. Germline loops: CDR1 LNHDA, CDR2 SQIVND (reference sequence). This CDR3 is CASGQGGLNYGYTF. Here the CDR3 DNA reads TGTGCCAGTGGACAGGGAGGGTTGAACTATGGCTACACCTTC.

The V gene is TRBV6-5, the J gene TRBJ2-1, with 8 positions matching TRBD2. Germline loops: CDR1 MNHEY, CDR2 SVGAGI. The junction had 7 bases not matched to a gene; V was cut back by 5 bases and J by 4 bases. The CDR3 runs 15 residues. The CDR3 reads CASSKRTSSYNEQFF. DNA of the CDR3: TGTGCCAGCAGTAAGAGGACTAGCTCTTACAATGAGCAGTTCTTC.

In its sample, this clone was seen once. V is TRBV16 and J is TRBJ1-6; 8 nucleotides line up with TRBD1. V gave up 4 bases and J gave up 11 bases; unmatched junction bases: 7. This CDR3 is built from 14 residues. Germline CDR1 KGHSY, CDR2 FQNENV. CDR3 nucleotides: TGTGCCAGCAGCCTAGGACAGGGAGGAACACCCCTCCACTTT. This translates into CASSLGQGGTPLHF.

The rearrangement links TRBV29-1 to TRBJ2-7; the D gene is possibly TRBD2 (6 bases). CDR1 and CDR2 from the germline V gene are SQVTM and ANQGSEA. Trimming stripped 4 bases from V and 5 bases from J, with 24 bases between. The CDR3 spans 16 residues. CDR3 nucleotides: TGCAGCGTTGGAGGTGTGGGATGGGGGGTTTCGGACGAGCAGTACTTC. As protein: CSVGGVGWGVSDEQYF.

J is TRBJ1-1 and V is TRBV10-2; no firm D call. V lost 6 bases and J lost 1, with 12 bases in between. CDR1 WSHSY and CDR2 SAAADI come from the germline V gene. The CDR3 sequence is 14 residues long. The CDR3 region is CASRTSGENTEAFF. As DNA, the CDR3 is TGCGCCAGCAGGACCTCCGGGGAGAACACTGAAGCTTTCTTT.

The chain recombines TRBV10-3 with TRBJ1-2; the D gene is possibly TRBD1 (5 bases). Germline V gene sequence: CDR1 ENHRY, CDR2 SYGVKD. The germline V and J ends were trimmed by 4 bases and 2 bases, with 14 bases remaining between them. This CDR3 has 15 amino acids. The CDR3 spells CAISGRGQGNYGYTF. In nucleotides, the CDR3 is TGTGCCATCAGTGGGCGTGGTCAGGGCAACTATGGCTACACCTTC.

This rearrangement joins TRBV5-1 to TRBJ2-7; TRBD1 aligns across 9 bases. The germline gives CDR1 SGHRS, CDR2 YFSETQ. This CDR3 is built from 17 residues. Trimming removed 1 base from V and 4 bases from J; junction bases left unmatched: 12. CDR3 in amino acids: CASSLSYRGQGDYEQYF. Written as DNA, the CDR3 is TGCGCCAGCAGCTTGTCATACCGGGGACAGGGCGATTACGAGCAGTACTTC.

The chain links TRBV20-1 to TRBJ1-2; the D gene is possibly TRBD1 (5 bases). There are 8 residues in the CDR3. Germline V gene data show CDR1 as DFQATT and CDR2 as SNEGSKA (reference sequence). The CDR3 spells CRSGGYTF. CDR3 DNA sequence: TGCAGATCAGGGGGCTACACCTTC.

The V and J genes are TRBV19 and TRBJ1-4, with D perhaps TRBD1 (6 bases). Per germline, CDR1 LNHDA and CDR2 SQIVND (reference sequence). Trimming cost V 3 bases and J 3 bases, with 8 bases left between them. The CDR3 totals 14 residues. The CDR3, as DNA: TGTGCCAGTAGTATCAGGGGATCTAATGAAAAACTGTTTTTT. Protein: CASSIRGSNEKLFF.

DNA of the CDR3: TGTGCCAGCAGCCCCCAGGGGCGCGTCGAGGCTTTCTTT. It yields the protein CASSPQGRVEAFF. The genes are TRBV11-2 and TRBJ1-1; tentatively, D is TRBD1 (6 bases). V lost 5 bases, J lost 11 bases, and 18 bases lay in between. Germline CDR1 is SGHAT and CDR2 is FQNNGV. This CDR3 is 13 amino acids long.

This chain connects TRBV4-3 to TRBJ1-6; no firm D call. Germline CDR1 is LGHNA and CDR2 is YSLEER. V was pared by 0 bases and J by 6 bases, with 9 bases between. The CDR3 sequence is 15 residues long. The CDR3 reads CASSQEGRFNSPLHF. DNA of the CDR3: TGCGCCAGCAGCCAAGAGGGCAGATTTAATTCACCCCTCCACTTT.

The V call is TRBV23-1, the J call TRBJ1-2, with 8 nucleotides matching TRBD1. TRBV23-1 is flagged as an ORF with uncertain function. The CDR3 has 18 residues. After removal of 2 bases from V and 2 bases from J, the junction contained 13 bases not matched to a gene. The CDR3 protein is CASSQPGQVNPLNYGYTF. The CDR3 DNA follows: TGCGCCAGCAGTCAACCGGGACAGGTTAACCCACTCAACTATGGCTACACCTTC.